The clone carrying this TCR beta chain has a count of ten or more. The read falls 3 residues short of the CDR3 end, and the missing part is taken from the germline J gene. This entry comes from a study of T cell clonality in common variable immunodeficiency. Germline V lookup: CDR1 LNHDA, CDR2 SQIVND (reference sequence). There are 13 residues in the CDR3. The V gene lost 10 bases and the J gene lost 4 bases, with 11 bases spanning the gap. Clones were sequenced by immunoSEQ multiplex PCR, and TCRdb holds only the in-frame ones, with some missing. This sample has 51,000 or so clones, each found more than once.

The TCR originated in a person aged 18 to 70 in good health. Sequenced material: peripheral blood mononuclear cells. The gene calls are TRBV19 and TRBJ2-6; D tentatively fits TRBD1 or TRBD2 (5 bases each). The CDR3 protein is CATEGPGANVLTF. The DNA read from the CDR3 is TGTGCCACCGAGGGGCCCGGGGCCAACGTC.